Listed below are T cell receptor beta chains from one sample, sequenced in a study of blood T cell repertoires in COVID-19. The assay was immunoSEQ multiplex PCR, and TCRdb's table has in-frame clones only and misses some. In the table there are approximately 70,000 clones, around four fifths of which are singletons. Specimen: peripheral blood. Source of these receptors: a man older than 75 with active or convalescent COVID-19. Both conserved end residues are trimmed from each CDR3. The D gene is left open where the match is weak. For some rows the clone size is stated as once, few or many, or as a class when expanded; others skip it.

TRBJ2-7	TRBV7-2	NA	TRBD2	ASSLLAGGNLEQY
TRBJ2-1	TRBV27	NA	TRBD1	ASSFRGTTGQGMKNEQF
TRBJ2-7	TRBV28	NA	TRBD1	ASSVPGTGTMRQY
TRBJ2-6	TRBV7-9	medium-sized	NA	ASSPTNVLT
TRBJ2-3	TRBV5-1	few	TRBD2	ASSRRGAQEDTQY
TRBJ2-5	TRBV7-2	NA	NA	ASSLPPSQETQY
TRBJ2-7	TRBV6-5	NA	NA	AIQGISYEQY
TRBJ2-3	TRBV3-1/TRBV3-2	NA	NA	ASSQSGLNTDTQY
TRBJ2-1	TRBV12-5	NA	TRBD2	ASGPGTRLPHEQF
TRBJ1-2	TRBV27	NA	TRBD1	ASSSQGAYGYGYT
TRBJ2-2	TRBV19	NA	TRBD2	ASSRSGGRAGELF
TRBJ2-1	TRBV20-1	NA	TRBD1	SASISRDRVSHEQF
TRBJ2-3	TRBV5-4	NA	TRBD1	ASSLVDRYTDTQY
TRBJ2-7	TRBV7-8	once	TRBD2	ASSLDLSGGKEQY
TRBJ2-7	TRBV18	NA	NA	ASSPEGRIYEQY
TRBJ2-1	TRBV11-2	NA	TRBD1	ASSRDRGGDEQF
TRBJ1-6	TRBV30	NA	NA	AWSVTGRGSPLH
TRBJ1-6	TRBV5-1	NA	NA	ASSRGGWSYNSPLH
TRBJ1-1	TRBV6-5	NA	TRBD1	ASRTYRGANTEAF
TRBJ2-5	TRBV7-8	NA	TRBD2	ASSSGLNQETQY
TRBJ1-2	TRBV5-4	NA	TRBD1	ASSLGTGTGNYGYT
TRBJ1-1	TRBV10-3	NA	NA	AAGVRAVGNTEAF
TRBJ2-7	TRBV3-1/TRBV3-2	NA	TRBD1	ASSHRPGQGNLEQY
TRBJ1-2	TRBV2	NA	TRBD1	ASSDDTLTGSYGYT
TRBJ2-5	TRBV28	NA	TRBD2	ASSPPGGVETQY
TRBJ2-7	TRBV5-8	NA	TRBD1	ASSQTGLGTYEQY
TRBJ2-2	TRBV11-3	NA	NA	ASSLDRGLAGELF
TRBJ2-5	TRBV19	NA	TRBD2	ASTGGSGRAQETQY
TRBJ2-5	TRBV7-8	NA	NA	ASSLVLRETQY
TRBJ1-2	TRBV11-1	NA	TRBD1	ASSNDRGVGYT
TRBJ1-4	TRBV3-1/TRBV3-2	NA	NA	ASSQLRGGEKLF
TRBJ1-1	TRBV2	NA	NA	ASRQDGNTEAF
TRBJ1-3	TRBV5-4	once	NA	ASSSTEGNTIY
TRBJ2-7	TRBV4-2	NA	NA	ASNRGGSSYEQY
TRBJ2-2	TRBV2	NA	NA	ASSGDFGELF
TRBJ1-5	TRBV6-5	NA	NA	ASSYGRGPNQPQH
TRBJ2-6	TRBV28	NA	NA	ASSAMSSGANVLT
TRBJ2-2	TRBV19	NA	TRBD1	ASSRQGARTGELF
TRBJ2-7	TRBV6-2/TRBV6-3	NA	TRBD1	ASSLTGTLYEQY
TRBJ2-1	TRBV19	NA	NA	ASSLPGETQF
TRBJ1-4	TRBV5-4	NA	NA	ASSLSGVNEKLF
TRBJ2-5	TRBV18	few	NA	ASSPSLRETQY
TRBJ2-5	TRBV11-2	NA	NA	ASSLGGLQTQY
TRBJ1-2	TRBV5-4	NA	TRBD1	ASSKMTGTHGYT
TRBJ1-6	TRBV5-1	NA	NA	ASRSALAQNSPLH
TRBJ1-2	TRBV28	NA	TRBD1	ASSPNLRTGGKDGYT
TRBJ2-7	TRBV9	NA	NA	ASSVDLEGYEQY
TRBJ1-1	TRBV10-3	NA	NA	AVTGTTNTEAF
TRBJ1-3	TRBV5-1	NA	NA	ASSSRTYGSGNTIY
TRBJ2-5	TRBV18	NA	NA	ASSPQANGETQY
TRBJ2-3	TRBV6-2/TRBV6-3	once	NA	ASSYSRYQGSTDTQY
TRBJ2-7	TRBV7-9	NA	TRBD2	ASSQRLGLAKNEQY
TRBJ1-4	TRBV30	few	NA	AAMSGARGEKLF